This T cell receptor beta chain was recovered during a study of shared clonotypes between healthy human individuals. Sequenced by immunoSEQ multiplex PCR; TCRdb stores in-frame clones only, minus some. The sample has approximately 350,000 clones, roughly 70% seen once. Findings and caveats of the study: Even with large depth, rarefaction showed that sorted-subset sequencing was incomplete.

This clone has only one observation. Its target is unknown. Between the trimmed V and J ends, which lost 0 bases and 2 bases, there was a span of 11 bases. Germline V gene lookup returns CDR1 SGHVS and CDR2 FQNEAQ. The CDR3 spans 15 residues. Sequencing input: memory CD4+ T cells sorted from blood. Noted subset: CD45RA-negative fraction. This chain links TRBV7-8 with TRBJ2-7; D is uncertain. The sequence was obtained from a man aged 30 to 45 in good health. The CDR3 sequence: CASSLAAGTAYEQYF. The CDR3 coding sequence is TGTGCCAGCAGCTTAGCCGCAGGAACCGCCTACGAGCAGTACTTC. The full variable domain, rest sourced from reference TRBV7-8 and TRBJ2-7, is GAGVSQSPRYKVAKRGQDVALRCDPISGHVSLFWYQQALGQGPEFLTYFQNEAQLDKSGLPSDRFFAERPEGSVSTLKIQRTQQEDSAVYLCASSLAAGTAYEQYFGPGTRLTVT.